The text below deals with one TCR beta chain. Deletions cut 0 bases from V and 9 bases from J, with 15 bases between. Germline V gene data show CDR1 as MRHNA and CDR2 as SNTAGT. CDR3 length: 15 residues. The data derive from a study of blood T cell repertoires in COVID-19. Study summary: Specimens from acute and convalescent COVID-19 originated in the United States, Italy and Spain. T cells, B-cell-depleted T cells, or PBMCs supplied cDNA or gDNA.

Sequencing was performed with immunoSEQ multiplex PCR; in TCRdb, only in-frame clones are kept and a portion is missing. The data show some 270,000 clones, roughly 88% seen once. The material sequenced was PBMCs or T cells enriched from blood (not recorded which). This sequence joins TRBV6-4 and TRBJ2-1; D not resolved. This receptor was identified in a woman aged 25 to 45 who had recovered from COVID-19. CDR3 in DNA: TGTGCCAGCAGTGACTCGGTCGGAGTTTTAGGTGAGCAGTTCTTC. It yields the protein CASSDSVGVLGEQFF.